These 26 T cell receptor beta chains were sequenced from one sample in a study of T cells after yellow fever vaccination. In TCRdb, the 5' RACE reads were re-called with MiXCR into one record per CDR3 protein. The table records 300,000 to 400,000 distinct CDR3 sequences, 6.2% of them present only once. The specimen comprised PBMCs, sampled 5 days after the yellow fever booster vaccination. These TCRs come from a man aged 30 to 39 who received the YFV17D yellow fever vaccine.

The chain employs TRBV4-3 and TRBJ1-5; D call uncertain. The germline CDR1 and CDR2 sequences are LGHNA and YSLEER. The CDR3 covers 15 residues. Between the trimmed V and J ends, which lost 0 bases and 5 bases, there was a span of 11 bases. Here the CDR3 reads CASSQDATTYQPQHF. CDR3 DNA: TGCGCCAGCAGCCAAGATGCGACCACTTATCAGCCCCAGCATTTT.

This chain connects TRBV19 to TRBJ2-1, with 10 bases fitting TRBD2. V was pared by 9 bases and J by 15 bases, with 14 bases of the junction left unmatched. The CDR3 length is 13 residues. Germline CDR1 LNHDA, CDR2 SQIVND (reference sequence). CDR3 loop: CASKLAGASDSFF. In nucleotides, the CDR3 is TGTGCCAGCAAGCTAGCGGGAGCATCGGATTCGTTCTTC. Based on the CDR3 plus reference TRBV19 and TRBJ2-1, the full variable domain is DGGITQSPKYLFRKEGQNVTLSCEQNLNHDAMYWYRQDPGQGLRLIYYSQIVNDFQKGDIAEGYSVSREKKESFPLTVTSAQKNPTAFYLCASKLAGASDSFFGPGTRLTVL.

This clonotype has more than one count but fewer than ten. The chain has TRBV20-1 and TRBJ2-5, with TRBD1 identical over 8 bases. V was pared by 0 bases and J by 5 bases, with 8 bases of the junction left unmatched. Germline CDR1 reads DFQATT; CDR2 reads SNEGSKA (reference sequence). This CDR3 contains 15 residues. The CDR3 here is CSARDPQGAQETQYF. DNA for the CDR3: TGCAGTGCTAGAGACCCGCAGGGGGCCCAGGAGACCCAGTACTTC.

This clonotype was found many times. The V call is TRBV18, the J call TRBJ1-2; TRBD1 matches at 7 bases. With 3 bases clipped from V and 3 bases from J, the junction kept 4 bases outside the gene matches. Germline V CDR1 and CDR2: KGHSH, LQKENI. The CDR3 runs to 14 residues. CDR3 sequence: CASSPPGQHYGYTF. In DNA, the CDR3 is TGTGCCAGCTCACCTCCGGGACAGCACTATGGCTACACCTTC. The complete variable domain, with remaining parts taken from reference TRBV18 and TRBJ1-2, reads NAGVMQNPRHLVRRRGQEARLRCSPMKGHSHVYWYRQLPEEGLKFMVYLQKENIIDESGMPKERFSAEFPKEGPSILRIQQVVRGDSAAYFCASSPPGQHYGYTFGSGTRLTVV.

Here the CDR3 reads CSATSSRGPSYNEQFF. The CDR3 nucleotides read TGCAGTGCCACCTCTTCCAGGGGCCCCTCCTACAATGAGCAGTTCTTC. The V call is TRBV20-1, the J call TRBJ2-1, with a weak D call TRBD1 (6 bases). The CDR3 sequence is 16 residues long. V lost 6 bases and J 0 bases, leaving 18 bases between the germline ends. CDR1 DFQATT and CDR2 SNEGSKA come from the germline V gene (reference sequence).

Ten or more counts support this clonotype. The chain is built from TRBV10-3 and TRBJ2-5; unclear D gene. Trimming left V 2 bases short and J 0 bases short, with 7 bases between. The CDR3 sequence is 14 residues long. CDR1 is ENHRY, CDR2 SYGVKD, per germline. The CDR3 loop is CAISERLYQETQYF. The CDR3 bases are TGTGCCATCAGTGAGCGTTTGTACCAAGAGACCCAGTACTTC.

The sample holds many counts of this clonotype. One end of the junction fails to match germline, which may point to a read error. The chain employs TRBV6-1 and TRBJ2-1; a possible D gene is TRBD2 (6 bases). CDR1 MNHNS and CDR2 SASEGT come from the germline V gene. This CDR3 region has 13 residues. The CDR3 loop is CASKRRDTNAQFF. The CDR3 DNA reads TGTGCCAGCAAACGGCGGGATACCAATGCGCAGTTCTTC.

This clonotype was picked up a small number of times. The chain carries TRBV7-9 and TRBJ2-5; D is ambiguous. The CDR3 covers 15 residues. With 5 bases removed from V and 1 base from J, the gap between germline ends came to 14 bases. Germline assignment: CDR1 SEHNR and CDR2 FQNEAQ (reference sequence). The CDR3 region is CASSPSRRTQETQYF. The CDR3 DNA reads TGTGCCAGCAGCCCTAGTCGACGCACCCAAGAGACCCAGTACTTC.

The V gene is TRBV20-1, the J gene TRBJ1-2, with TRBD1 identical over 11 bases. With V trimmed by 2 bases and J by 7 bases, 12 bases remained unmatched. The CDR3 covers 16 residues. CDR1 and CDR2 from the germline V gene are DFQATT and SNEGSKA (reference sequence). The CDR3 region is CSARLTGTGGSGGYTF. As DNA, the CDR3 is TGCAGTGCTAGACTAACCGGGACAGGGGGTTCTGGTGGCTACACCTTC.

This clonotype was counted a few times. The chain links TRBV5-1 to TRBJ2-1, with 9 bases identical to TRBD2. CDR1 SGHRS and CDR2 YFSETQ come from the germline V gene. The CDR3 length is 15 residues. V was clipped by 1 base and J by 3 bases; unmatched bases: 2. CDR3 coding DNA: TGCGCCAGCAGCTTGCGAGCGGGAGGCTACAATGAGCAGTTCTTC. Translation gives CASSLRAGGYNEQFF. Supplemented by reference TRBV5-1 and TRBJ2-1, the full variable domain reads KAGVTQTPRYLIKTRGQQVTLSCSPISGHRSVSWYQQTPGQGLQFLFEYFSETQRNKGNFPGRFSGRQFSNSRSEMNVSTLELGDSALYLCASSLRAGGYNEQFFGPGTRLTVL.

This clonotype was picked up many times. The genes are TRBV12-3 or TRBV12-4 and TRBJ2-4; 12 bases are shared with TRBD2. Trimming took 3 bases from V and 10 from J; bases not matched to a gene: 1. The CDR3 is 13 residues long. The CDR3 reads CASSFTSGRIQYF. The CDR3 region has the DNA TGTGCCAGCAGTTTTACTAGCGGGAGGATTCAGTACTTC.

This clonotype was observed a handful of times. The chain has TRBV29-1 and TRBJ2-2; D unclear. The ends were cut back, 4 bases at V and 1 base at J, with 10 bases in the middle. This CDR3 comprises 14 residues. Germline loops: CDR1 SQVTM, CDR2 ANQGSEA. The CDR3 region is CSVVESGNTGELFF. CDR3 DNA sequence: TGCAGCGTTGTGGAGTCGGGGAACACCGGGGAGCTGTTTTTT.

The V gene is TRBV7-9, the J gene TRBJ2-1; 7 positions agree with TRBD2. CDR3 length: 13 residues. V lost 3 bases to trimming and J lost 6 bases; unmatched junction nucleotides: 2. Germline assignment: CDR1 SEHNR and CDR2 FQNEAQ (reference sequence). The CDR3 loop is CASSFAGANEQFF. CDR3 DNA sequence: TGTGCCAGCAGCTTCGCGGGAGCCAATGAGCAGTTCTTC. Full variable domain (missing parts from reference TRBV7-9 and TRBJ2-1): DTGVSQNPRHKITKRGQNVTFRCDPISEHNRLYWYRQTLGQGPEFLTYFQNEAQLEKSRLLSDRFSAERPKGSFSTLEIQRTEQGDSAMYLCASSFAGANEQFFGPGTRLTVL.

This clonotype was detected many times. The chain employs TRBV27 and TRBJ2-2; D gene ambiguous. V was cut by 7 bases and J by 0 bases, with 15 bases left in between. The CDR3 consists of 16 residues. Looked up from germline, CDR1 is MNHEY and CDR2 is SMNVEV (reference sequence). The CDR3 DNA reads TGTGCCAGCAACCGGGCAGTCCTCGCGAACACCGGGGAGCTGTTTTTT. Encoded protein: CASNRAVLANTGELFF.

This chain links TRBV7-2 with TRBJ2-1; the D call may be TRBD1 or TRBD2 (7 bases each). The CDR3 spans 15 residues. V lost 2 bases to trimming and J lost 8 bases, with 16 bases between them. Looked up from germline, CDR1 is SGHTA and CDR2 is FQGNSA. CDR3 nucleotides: TGTGCCAGCAGCTTAAGTAGTTCAGGGGGGGATGAGCAGTTCTTC. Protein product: CASSLSSSGGDEQFF.

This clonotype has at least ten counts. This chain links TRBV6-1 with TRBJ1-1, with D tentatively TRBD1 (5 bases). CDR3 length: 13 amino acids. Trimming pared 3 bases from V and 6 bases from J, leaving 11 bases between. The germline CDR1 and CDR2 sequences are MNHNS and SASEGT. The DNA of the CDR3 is TGTGCCAGCAGTGAGGAAGGGACGGCTGAAGCTTTCTTT. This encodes CASSEEGTAEAFF.

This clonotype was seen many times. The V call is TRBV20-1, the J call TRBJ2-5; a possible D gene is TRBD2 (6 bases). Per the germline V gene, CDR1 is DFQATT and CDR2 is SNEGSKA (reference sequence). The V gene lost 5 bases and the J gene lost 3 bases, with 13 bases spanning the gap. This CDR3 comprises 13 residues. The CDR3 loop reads CSAGGGGKETQYF. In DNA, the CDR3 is TGCAGTGCTGGTGGGGGAGGAAAAGAGACCCAGTACTTC.

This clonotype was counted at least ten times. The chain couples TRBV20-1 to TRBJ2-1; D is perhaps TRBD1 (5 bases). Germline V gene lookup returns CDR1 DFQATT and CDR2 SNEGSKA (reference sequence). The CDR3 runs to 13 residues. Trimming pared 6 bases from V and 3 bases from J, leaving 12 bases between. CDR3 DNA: TGCAGTGCCCCGCCGGACAACTACAATGAGCAGTTCTTC. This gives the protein CSAPPDNYNEQFF.

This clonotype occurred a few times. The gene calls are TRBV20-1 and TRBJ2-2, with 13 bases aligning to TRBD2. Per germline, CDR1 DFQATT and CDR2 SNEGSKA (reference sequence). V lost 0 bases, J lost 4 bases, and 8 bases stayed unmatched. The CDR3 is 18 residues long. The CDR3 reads CSARDDKGLAGVTGELFF. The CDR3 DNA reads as TGCAGTGCTAGAGATGATAAAGGACTAGCGGGAGTCACCGGGGAGCTGTTTTTT.

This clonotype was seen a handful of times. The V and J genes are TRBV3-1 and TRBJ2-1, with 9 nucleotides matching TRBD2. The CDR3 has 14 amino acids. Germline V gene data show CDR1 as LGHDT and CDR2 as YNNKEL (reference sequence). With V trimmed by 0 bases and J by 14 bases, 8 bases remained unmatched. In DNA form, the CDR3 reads TGTGCCAGCAGCCAAGATGCCGCGGGAGGGCAAAAGTTCTTC. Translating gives CASSQDAAGGQKFF.

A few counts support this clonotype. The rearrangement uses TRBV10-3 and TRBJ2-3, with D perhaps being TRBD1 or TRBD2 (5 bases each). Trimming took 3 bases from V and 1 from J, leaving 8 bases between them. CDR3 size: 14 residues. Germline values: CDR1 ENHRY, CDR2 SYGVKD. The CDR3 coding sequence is TGTGCCATCAGTGATAAGGGACGCACAGATACGCAGTATTTT. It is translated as CAISDKGRTDTQYF.

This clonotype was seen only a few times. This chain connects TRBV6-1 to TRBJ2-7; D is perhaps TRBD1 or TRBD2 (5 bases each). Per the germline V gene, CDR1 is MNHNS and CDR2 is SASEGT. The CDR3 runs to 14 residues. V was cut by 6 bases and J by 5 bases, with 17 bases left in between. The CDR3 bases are TGTGCCAGCAGAACCGGGACGAATCAAAACGAGCAGTACTTC. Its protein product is CASRTGTNQNEQYF.

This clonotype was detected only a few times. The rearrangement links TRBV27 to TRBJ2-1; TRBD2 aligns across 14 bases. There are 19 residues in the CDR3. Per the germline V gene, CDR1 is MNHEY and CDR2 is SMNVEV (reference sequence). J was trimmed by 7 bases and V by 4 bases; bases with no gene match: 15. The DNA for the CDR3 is TGTGCCAGCAGTTCACGGACTAGCGGGAGGTTAGGGGAACAAAATGAGCAGTTCTTC. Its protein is CASSSRTSGRLGEQNEQFF.

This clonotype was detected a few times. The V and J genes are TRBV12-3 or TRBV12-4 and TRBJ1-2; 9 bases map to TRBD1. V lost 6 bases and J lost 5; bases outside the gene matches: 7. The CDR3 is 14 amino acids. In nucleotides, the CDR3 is TGTGCCAGCAGCGATACAGGGGGCGGGTATGGCTACACCTTC. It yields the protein CASSDTGGGYGYTF.

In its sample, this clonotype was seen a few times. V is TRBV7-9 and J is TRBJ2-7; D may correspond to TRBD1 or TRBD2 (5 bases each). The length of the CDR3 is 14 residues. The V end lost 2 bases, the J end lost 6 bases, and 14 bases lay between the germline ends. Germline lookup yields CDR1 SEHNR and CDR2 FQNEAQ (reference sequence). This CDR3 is CASSLSGATAEQYF. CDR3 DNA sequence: TGTGCCAGCAGCTTATCCGGGGCCACCGCCGAGCAGTACTTC. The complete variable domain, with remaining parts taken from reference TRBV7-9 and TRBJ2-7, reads DTGVSQNPRHKITKRGQNVTFRCDPISEHNRLYWYRQTLGQGPEFLTYFQNEAQLEKSRLLSDRFSAERPKGSFSTLEIQRTEQGDSAMYLCASSLSGATAEQYFGPGTRLTVT.

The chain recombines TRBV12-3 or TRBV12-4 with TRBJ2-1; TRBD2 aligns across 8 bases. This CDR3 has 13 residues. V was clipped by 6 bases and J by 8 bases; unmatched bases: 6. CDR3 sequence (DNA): TGTGCCAGCAGCAAAAGGCGGGGGGATGAGCAGTTCTTC. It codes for CASSKRRGDEQFF.